This T cell receptor beta chain was captured by sequencing in a study of blood T cell repertoires in COVID-19. Turning to the study itself: T cells, B-cell-depleted T cells, or PBMCs supplied cDNA or gDNA.

Produced via immunoSEQ multiplex PCR; TCRdb's table is partial and in-frame only. Among about 200,000 clones listed, 85% to 90% were seen once. The sample taken for sequencing was peripheral blood. This TCR derives from a man aged 50 or older with acute or convalescent COVID-19.

CDR3: CASSLESSGSYNEQFF. In DNA, the CDR3 is TGTGCCAGCAGCTTAGAGTCTAGCGGATCCTACAATGAGCAGTTCTTC. The genes are TRBV11-2 and TRBJ2-1; 7 nucleotides align to TRBD2. J was trimmed by 1 base and V by 0 bases; bases with no gene match: 3. This CDR3 is built from 16 residues. Per germline, CDR1 SGHAT and CDR2 FQNNGV. Supplemented by reference TRBV11-2 and TRBJ2-1, the full variable domain reads EAGVAQSPRYKIIEKRQSVAFWCNPISGHATLYWYQQILGQGPKLLIQFQNNGVVDDSQLPKDRFSAERLKGVDSTLKIQPAKLEDSAVYLCASSLESSGSYNEQFFGPGTRLTVL.